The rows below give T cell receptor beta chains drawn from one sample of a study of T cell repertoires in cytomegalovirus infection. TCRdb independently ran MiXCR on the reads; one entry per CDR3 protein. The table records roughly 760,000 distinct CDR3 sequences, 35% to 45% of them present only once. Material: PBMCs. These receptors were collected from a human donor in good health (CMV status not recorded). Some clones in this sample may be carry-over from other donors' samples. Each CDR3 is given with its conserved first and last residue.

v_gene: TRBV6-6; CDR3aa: CASSYPGPQGNTIYF
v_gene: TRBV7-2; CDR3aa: CASSLAHREPQHF
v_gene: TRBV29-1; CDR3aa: CSVFLGQRNYGYTF
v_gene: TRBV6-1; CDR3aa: CASSPQPNTGELFF
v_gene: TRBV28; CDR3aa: CASSPLPPTPQHF
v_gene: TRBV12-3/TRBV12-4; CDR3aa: CASTPWGSSLFVSGNTIYF
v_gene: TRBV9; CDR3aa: CASSAHRLAGGHGELFF
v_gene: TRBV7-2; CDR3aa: CASSIDSSWNEKLFF
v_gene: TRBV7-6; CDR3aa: CASSLGDPVNTEAFF
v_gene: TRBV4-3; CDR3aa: CASSQGLAGGISQTEQFF
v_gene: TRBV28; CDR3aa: CASSLYRFRTVASTDTQYF
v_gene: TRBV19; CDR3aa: CATRLAGVETQYF
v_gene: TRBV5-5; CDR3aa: CASSLAPSAGNTIYF
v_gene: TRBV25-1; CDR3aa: CASTFAARGTPNTGELFF
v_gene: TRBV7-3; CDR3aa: CASSQTGDSYEQYF
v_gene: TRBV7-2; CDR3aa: CASSFAGRPGVAQYF
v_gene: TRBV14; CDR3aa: CASSQSGGRAFF
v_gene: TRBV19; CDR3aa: CASSMGMALYEQYF
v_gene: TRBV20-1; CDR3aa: CSARQGATNEKLFF
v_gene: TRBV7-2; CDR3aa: CASSSPRALVLF
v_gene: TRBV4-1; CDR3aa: CASSQVTAYEQYF
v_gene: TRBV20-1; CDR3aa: CSARDGGSTDTQYF
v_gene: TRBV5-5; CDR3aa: CASSFFRGKGNTEAFF
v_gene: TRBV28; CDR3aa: CASSSNTGRYSPLHF
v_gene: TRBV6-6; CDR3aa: CASKEEGGAVQPQHF
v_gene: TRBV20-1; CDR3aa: CSAFKNAGMNTEAFF
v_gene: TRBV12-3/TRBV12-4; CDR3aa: CASRPPESQRRTGELFF
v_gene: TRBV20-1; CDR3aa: CSANNEQFF
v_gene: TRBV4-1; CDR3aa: CASSQDPGAWETQYF
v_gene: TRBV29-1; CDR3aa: CSVEDRKAQYF
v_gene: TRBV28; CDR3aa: CASSLPSGTVRAFF
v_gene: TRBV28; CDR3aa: CASSYGLGQGAAFF
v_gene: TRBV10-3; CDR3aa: CAISDPDRGSQPQHF
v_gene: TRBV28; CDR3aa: CASEGGAGGPDTQYF
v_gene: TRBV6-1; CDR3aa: CASSWGSFGETQYF
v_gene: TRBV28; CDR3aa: CASSFPTGDNEQFF
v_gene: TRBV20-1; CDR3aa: CSARARAREVGELFF
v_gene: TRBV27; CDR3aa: CASSSPPGLGGNEQFF
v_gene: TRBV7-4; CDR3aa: CASSTASGGDTQYF
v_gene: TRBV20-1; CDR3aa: CSALQSSGVYNEQFF
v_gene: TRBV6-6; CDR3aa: CASSARTGRQFF
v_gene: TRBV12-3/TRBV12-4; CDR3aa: CASSLGSLESYTF
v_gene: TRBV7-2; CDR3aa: CASSLTGIGQETQYF
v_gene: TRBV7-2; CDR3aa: CASSYASGGYNEQFF
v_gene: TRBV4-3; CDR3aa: CASSQQDSGDQPQHF
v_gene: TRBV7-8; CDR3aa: CASSRTSGSAVETQYF
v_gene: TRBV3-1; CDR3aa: CASSQRLAGVQDEQFF
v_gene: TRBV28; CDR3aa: CASSSREKSHYGYTF
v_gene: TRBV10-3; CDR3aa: CAISETQGWYEQYF
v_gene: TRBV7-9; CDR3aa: CASSPGAGPNTIYF
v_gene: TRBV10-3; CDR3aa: CAISESGTRTGELFF